The clone carrying this T cell receptor beta chain was recorded once. The data derive from a study of resident and recirculating memory T cells in vitiligo. Study background: Epidermis came from shave biopsies of lesional and nonlesional sites, plus PBMCs.

Trimming cost V 2 bases and J 1 base; bases outside gene matches: 4. Per the germline V gene, CDR1 is SGHNT and CDR2 is YYREEE (reference sequence). This CDR3 region has 16 residues. Sequencing used immunoSEQ multiplex PCR; TCRdb keeps in-frame clones, though not all of them. The sample holds tens of thousands of clones, about 91% seen once. The sample comprised blood. The genes are TRBV5-4 and TRBJ2-7, with 12 nucleotides matching TRBD2. The clonotype was recovered from a male donor with vitiligo. The CDR3 DNA reads as TGTGCCAGCAGCTTTCTAGCGGGGGGGGTGTCCTACGAGCAGTACTTC. The encoded protein is CASSFLAGGVSYEQYF.